One and the same sample provided the 21 T cell receptor beta chains below, sequenced in a study of response to subunit inactivated influenza vaccine. TCRdb called the RT-PCR reads again in MiXCR, with one record for every CDR3 protein. The sample includes around 180,000 distinct CDR3 sequences, about 9% of them seen just once. The starting material was non-naive T cells sorted from PBMCs, obtained on the day of vaccination. The receptor source for this set is a middle-aged man who received an inactivated influenza vaccine.

The V gene is TRBV6-1, the J gene TRBJ2-7, with no clear D. The CDR3 has 11 residues. Trimming removed 2 bases at V and 4 bases at J, with 3 bases between. CDR1 and CDR2 from the germline V gene are MNHNS and SASEGT. The CDR3 loop is CASSERYEQYF. The CDR3 DNA sequence: TGTGCCAGCAGTGAAAGGTACGAGCAGTACTTC.

The V call is TRBV20-1, the J call TRBJ2-7; 10 nucleotides match TRBD2. The CDR3 totals 15 residues. Germline loops: CDR1 DFQATT, CDR2 SNEGSKA (reference sequence). The V segment lost 0 bases and the J segment 3 bases; nucleotides outside the gene matches: 5. CDR3 loop: CSARDSAGGVYEQYF. CDR3 nucleotides: TGCAGTGCTAGAGATTCAGCGGGAGGGGTCTACGAGCAGTACTTC.

This clonotype was detected many times. The chain couples TRBV5-6 to TRBJ1-2; TRBD1 is a possible D gene (5 bases). Trimming cost V 1 base and J 1 base, with 8 bases left between them. Germline V gives CDR1 SGHDT, CDR2 YYEEEE. This CDR3 comprises 14 residues. CDR3 in DNA: TGTGCCAGCAGCTTGATGGGGGTTAACTATGGCTACACCTTC. Its protein product is CASSLMGVNYGYTF.

This clonotype came up a few times. V is TRBV3-1 and J is TRBJ2-1; 9 nucleotides agree with TRBD2. V shed 2 bases, J shed 11 bases, and the junction held 10 bases outside the gene matches. The CDR3 loop spans 15 amino acids. Germline V gene sequence: CDR1 LGHDT, CDR2 YNNKEL (reference sequence). CDR3 sequence reads: CASSQPAGGRLKQFF. DNA for the CDR3: TGTGCCAGCAGCCAACCAGCGGGGGGACGGCTCAAGCAGTTCTTC.

This clonotype was found a few times. The chain carries TRBV5-1 and TRBJ2-7; TRBD1 is a possible D gene (6 bases). The CDR3 is 14 amino acids. The V gene's germline CDR1 is SGHRS and CDR2 YFSETQ. Trimming removed 4 bases from V and 0 bases from J, with 11 bases in between. Here the CDR3 reads CASSRRDNSYEQYF. The CDR3 nucleotides are TGCGCCAGCAGCCGCCGGGACAACTCCTACGAGCAGTACTTC.

This clonotype was seen many times. The chain is built from TRBV6-5 and TRBJ1-2; 7 bases are a match to TRBD1. CDR1 MNHEY and CDR2 SVGAGI come from the germline V gene. V was clipped by 2 bases and J by 3 bases; unmatched bases: 6. This CDR3 region has 15 residues. CDR3 coding DNA: TGTGCCAGCAGTTACAGGGACAGTGTGTACTATGGCTACACCTTC. Translation gives CASSYRDSVYYGYTF.

This clonotype was counted only a few times. J is TRBJ2-3 and V is TRBV5-1; TRBD2 matches at 7 bases. With 5 bases clipped from V and 2 bases from J, the junction kept 5 bases outside the gene matches. Germline CDR1 SGHRS, CDR2 YFSETQ. The CDR3 extends over 14 amino acids. CDR3 coding DNA: TGCGCCAGCAGGACGGGGGGACCCACAGATACGCAGTATTTT. Translated: CASRTGGPTDTQYF. Based on the CDR3 plus reference TRBV5-1 and TRBJ2-3, the full variable domain is KAGVTQTPRYLIKTRGQQVTLSCSPISGHRSVSWYQQTPGQGLQFLFEYFSETQRNKGNFPGRFSGRQFSNSRSEMNVSTLELGDSALYLCASRTGGPTDTQYFGPGTRLTVL.

This clonotype was seen repeatedly, ten times or more. The CDR3 region is CASSQDLAPGANVLTF. CDR3 nucleotides: TGTGCCAGCAGCCAAGACCTAGCGCCTGGGGCCAACGTCCTGACTTTC. The chain uses TRBV3-1 and TRBJ2-6, with D tentatively TRBD2 (6 bases). CDR1 and CDR2 from the germline V gene are LGHDT and YNNKEL (reference sequence). The CDR3 runs 16 residues. V dropped 0 bases and J dropped 2 bases, with 8 bases sitting between them.

The V gene is TRBV6-5, the J gene TRBJ2-1, with a tentative D call TRBD2 (6 bases). CDR1 and CDR2 (germline): MNHEY, SVGAGI. V lost 0 bases to trimming and J lost 4 bases, with 10 bases between them. CDR3 length: 15 residues. The CDR3 loop is CASSYSAGRYNEQFF. The CDR3 DNA reads as TGTGCCAGCAGTTACTCTGCGGGAAGATACAATGAGCAGTTCTTC.

This clonotype was recorded a few times. The V and J genes are TRBV20-1 and TRBJ2-3; 12 nucleotides agree with TRBD2. The germline CDR1 and CDR2 sequences are DFQATT and SNEGSKA (reference sequence). This CDR3 is 16 amino acids long. V trimming: 3 bases; J trimming: 6 bases; junction bases outside the gene matches: 10. The CDR3 sequence is CSASLSLTSGSDTQYF. CDR3 DNA: TGCAGTGCTAGCTTATCCTTGACTAGCGGGAGTGATACGCAGTATTTT.

The gene calls are TRBV5-1 and TRBJ2-5; TRBD2 matches at 8 bases. The CDR3 length is 15 residues. Trimming at V came to 4 bases and at J to 2 bases, leaving 7 bases not matched to a gene. Per the germline V gene, CDR1 is SGHRS and CDR2 is YFSETQ. CDR3 bases: TGCGCCAGCAGCCCGGATAGCGGGGTTCAAGAGACCCAGTACTTC. Its translation: CASSPDSGVQETQYF. Supplemented by reference TRBV5-1 and TRBJ2-5, the full variable domain reads KAGVTQTPRYLIKTRGQQVTLSCSPISGHRSVSWYQQTPGQGLQFLFEYFSETQRNKGNFPGRFSGRQFSNSRSEMNVSTLELGDSALYLCASSPDSGVQETQYFGPGTRLLVL.

In its sample, this clonotype was seen many times. The rearrangement joins TRBV5-1 to TRBJ2-7; possibly TRBD2 for D (6 bases). Trimming cost V 4 bases and J 4 bases, with 9 bases left between them. The germline V gene encodes CDR1 SGHRS and CDR2 YFSETQ. The CDR3 consists of 12 residues. CDR3 in DNA: TGCGCCAGCAGCGTCGGGGGATACGAGCAGTACTTC. Its protein product is CASSVGGYEQYF.

The chain recombines TRBV5-6 with TRBJ2-4; TRBD1 agrees at 10 bases. Looked up from germline, CDR1 is SGHDT and CDR2 is YYEEEE. The CDR3 totals 16 residues. V was pared by 4 bases and J by 6 bases, with 10 bases of the junction left unmatched. The CDR3 DNA reads TGTGCCAGCAGCCGATTGACGGGACAGGGGTTAAACATTCAGTACTTC. Translation gives CASSRLTGQGLNIQYF.

This clonotype was recorded at least ten times. This rearrangement joins TRBV29-1 to TRBJ2-7; 7 nucleotides agree with TRBD1. Looked up from germline, CDR1 is SQVTM and CDR2 is ANQGSEA. This CDR3 is 12 amino acids long. V was pared by 7 bases and J by 6 bases, with 9 bases of the junction left unmatched. In DNA form, the CDR3 reads TGCAGCGGCCTGACAGGGTTGGGCGAGCAGTACTTC. It yields the protein CSGLTGLGEQYF.

This sequence joins TRBV21-1 and TRBJ2-2; the table's D call, TRBD1, was not checked against the DNA. TRBV21-1 is assigned pseudogene status. This CDR3 is 16 amino acids long. DNA of the CDR3: TGTGCCAGCAGCAAAGAGGACAGGGAGAGCACCGGGGAGCTGTTTTTT. Amino acids: CASSKEDRESTGELFF.

A word on this clonotype: A much more abundant neighbour one base away suggests this may be a read error. V and J are TRBV28 and TRBJ2-1, with D possibly matching TRBD2 (6 bases). Per germline, CDR1 MDHEN and CDR2 SYDVKM. CDR3 length: 15 amino acids. Between the trimmed V and J ends, which lost 11 bases and 0 bases, there was a span of 17 bases. CDR3 region: CAPFGDGSSYNEQFF. CDR3 DNA: TGTGCCCCATTCGGGGACGGGAGCTCCTACAATGAGCAGTTCTTC.

This clonotype was counted at least ten times. The chain has TRBV15 and TRBJ1-4, with 9 bases matching TRBD1. The germline V gene has CDR1 LNHNV and CDR2 YYDKDF (reference sequence). V lost 0 bases, J lost 7 bases, and 6 bases stayed unmatched. CDR3 length: 16 amino acids. The CDR3 DNA reads as TGTGCCACCAGCAGAGATCGGGGACAGGGTCGTGAAAAACTGTTTTTT. Residues: CATSRDRGQGREKLFF.

The rearrangement links TRBV5-6 to TRBJ2-1; perhaps D is TRBD1 or TRBD2 (6 bases each). There are 16 residues in the CDR3. Germline V gives CDR1 SGHDT, CDR2 YYEEEE. Trimming took 4 bases from V and 0 from J, leaving 14 bases between them. CDR3 nucleotides: TGTGCCAGCAGCGCAGGGGACTCGAGCTCCTACAATGAGCAGTTCTTC. This gives the protein CASSAGDSSSYNEQFF.

This clonotype was counted only a few times. The CDR3 coding sequence is TGTGCCAGCAGCTTAGATAGGATGGGACAGATTCCCTACGAGCAGTACTTC. It codes for CASSLDRMGQIPYEQYF. The J gene is TRBJ2-7, the V gene TRBV11-2, with TRBD1 matching over 7 bases. Germline V gene lookup returns CDR1 SGHAT and CDR2 FQNNGV. This CDR3 has 17 amino acids. V lost 0 bases, J lost 2 bases, and 10 bases stayed unmatched.

At least ten counts were recorded for this clonotype. This chain connects TRBV7-2 to TRBJ2-1; the match to TRBD2 covers 14 bases. This CDR3 is built from 17 residues. Germline CDR1 and CDR2: SGHTA and FQGNSA. V dropped 4 bases and J dropped 8; count of bases not matched to a gene: 10. The CDR3 loop is CASSSPGLAGDMDEQFF. Written as DNA, the CDR3 is TGTGCCAGCAGCTCACCGGGACTAGCGGGGGACATGGATGAGCAGTTCTTC.

V usage is TRBV7-9 and J usage is TRBJ2-1, with 10 nucleotides matching TRBD2. Trimming removed 1 base from V and 6 bases from J; junction bases left unmatched: 3. CDR3 size: 15 residues. Germline V gives CDR1 SEHNR, CDR2 FQNEAQ (reference sequence). In nucleotides, the CDR3 is TGTGCCAGCAGCTTAGAGGGGACTAGCGCCAATGAGCAGTTCTTC. Translating it yields CASSLEGTSANEQFF. Supplemented by reference TRBV7-9 and TRBJ2-1, the full variable domain reads DTGVSQNPRHKITKRGQNVTFRCDPISEHNRLYWYRQTLGQGPEFLTYFQNEAQLEKSRLLSDRFSAERPKGSFSTLEIQRTEQGDSAMYLCASSLEGTSANEQFFGPGTRLTVL.